The rows below give T cell receptor beta chains drawn from one sample of a study of blood T cell repertoires in COVID-19. Generated by immunoSEQ multiplex PCR, the TCRdb table keeps only in-frame clones and is missing some. The sample shows about 47,000 clones, around four fifths of them seen only once. Material for sequencing was peripheral blood. These receptors were taken from a man between 60 and 70 years old with active COVID-19. CDR3s leave out the opening cysteine and the closing phenylalanine or tryptophan. Rows give clone size only sometimes, using once, few, many, or a class for an expanded clone.

J gene | V gene | clone size | CDR3 protein
TRBJ2-3 | TRBV5-6 | . | ASSLATPGGTDTQY
TRBJ2-7 | TRBV4-3 | . | ASSQEWGLKPHEQY
TRBJ2-1 | TRBV19 | . | ASSIGTPLGEQF
TRBJ2-2 | TRBV6-6 | . | ASRPTDRGGPGELF
TRBJ1-1 | TRBV9 | . | ASSVVGQGPEAF
TRBJ1-4 | TRBV5-1 | few | ASNQGLMSGEKLF
TRBJ1-6 | TRBV6-5 | few | ASSYKQLNNSPLH
TRBJ2-3 | TRBV16 | . | ASSQVSGGGADTQY
TRBJ2-1 | TRBV27 | . | ASSLPSLAGIYNEQF
TRBJ2-2 | TRBV2 | . | ASKELAGETGELF
TRBJ1-4 | TRBV4-3 | . | ASSPTRQSGEKLF
TRBJ2-5 | TRBV6-5 | once | ASRGDRTITETQY
TRBJ2-3 | TRBV27 | . | ASSFSPTDTQY
TRBJ2-5 | TRBV27 | . | ASSSTLAGPQETQY
TRBJ2-7 | TRBV29-1 | . | SVESDIRGPYEQY
TRBJ1-1 | TRBV7-2 | . | ASSFGQLNTEAF
TRBJ2-2 | TRBV5-6 | . | ASSSKPAGGAFGELF
TRBJ1-2 | TRBV12-3/TRBV12-4 | . | ASSFFYGYT
TRBJ2-3 | TRBV28 | few | ASSRGTGVDTQY
TRBJ2-2 | TRBV5-6 | . | ASSLRQNTGELF
TRBJ1-1 | TRBV5-6 | . | ASSLDRGRSNTEAF
TRBJ1-4 | TRBV19 | . | ASTPTERVGGEKLF